This T cell receptor beta chain comes out of a study of cytomegalovirus exposure and HLA in healthy donors. Regarding the study as a whole: Later, an analysis showed that TCR beta chains associated with HLA were more clonally expanded than others that were equally common. CMV antigen specificity of three CMV-associated chains was confirmed in vitro.

The primer mix had 60 Vbeta and 13 Jbeta primers. The table came from immunoSEQ multiplex PCR; TCRdb's copy has only in-frame clones and leaves some out. Here the sample spans 97,000 or so clones, 63% being singletons. The CDR3 spans 16 residues. Germline values: CDR1 MNHEY, CDR2 SVGAGI. V gave up 4 bases and J gave up 4 bases, with 17 bases separating them. This clone was found once. Its matching antigen is unknown. Sequences were obtained from PBMCs. The TCR comes from a human donor in good health. This chain connects TRBV6-5 to TRBJ2-1; TRBD2 might be the D (5 bases). CDR3 nucleotides: TGTGCCAGCAGTTTGATCCTGGAGGCACCGTACAATGAGCAGTTCTTC. As protein: CASSLILEAPYNEQFF.